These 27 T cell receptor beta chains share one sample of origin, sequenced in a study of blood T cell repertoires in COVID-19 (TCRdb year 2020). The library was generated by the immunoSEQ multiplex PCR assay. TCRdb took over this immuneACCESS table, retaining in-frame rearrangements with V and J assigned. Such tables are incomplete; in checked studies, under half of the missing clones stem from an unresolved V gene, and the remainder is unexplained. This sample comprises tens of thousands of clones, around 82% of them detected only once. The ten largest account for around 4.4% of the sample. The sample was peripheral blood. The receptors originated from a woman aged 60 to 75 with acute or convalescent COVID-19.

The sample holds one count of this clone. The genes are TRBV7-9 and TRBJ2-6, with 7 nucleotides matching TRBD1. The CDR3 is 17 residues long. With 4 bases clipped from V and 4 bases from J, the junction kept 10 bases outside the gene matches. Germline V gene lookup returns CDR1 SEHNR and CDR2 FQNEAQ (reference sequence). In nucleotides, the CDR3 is TGTGCCAGCAGCTCCTGGGACAGTACACCGGGGGCCAACGTCCTGACTTTC. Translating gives CASSSWDSTPGANVLTF.

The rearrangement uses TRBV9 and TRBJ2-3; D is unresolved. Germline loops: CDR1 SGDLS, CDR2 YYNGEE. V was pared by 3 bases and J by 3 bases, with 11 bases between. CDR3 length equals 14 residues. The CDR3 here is CASSETPGTDTQYF. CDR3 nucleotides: TGTGCCAGCAGCGAGACACCTGGGACAGATACGCAGTATTTT.

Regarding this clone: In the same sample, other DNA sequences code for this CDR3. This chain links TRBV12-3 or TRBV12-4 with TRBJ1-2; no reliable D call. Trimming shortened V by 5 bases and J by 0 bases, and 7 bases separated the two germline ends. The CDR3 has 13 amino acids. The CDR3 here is CASSPQANYGYTF. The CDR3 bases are TGTGCCAGCAGTCCTCAGGCTAACTATGGCTACACCTTC.

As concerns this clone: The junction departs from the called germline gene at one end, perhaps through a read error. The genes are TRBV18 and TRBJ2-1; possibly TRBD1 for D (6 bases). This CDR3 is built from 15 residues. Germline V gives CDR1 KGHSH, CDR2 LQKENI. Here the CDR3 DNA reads TGTGCCAGCTCATCACCGGGACATAACTACAATGAGCAGTTCTTC. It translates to CASSSPGHNYNEQFF.

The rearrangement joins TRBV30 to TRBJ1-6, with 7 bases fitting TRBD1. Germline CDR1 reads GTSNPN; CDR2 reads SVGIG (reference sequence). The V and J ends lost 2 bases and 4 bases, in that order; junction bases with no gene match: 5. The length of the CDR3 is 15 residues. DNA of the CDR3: TGTGCCTGGAGTCCAACAGGGGATTATAATTCACCCCTCCACTTT. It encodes CAWSPTGDYNSPLHF.

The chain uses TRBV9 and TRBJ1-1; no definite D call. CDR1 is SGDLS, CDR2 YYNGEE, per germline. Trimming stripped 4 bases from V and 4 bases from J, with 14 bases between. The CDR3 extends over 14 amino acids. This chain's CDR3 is CASSTGNTGTEAFF. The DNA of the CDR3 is TGTGCCAGCAGCACCGGGAACACTGGCACTGAAGCTTTCTTT.

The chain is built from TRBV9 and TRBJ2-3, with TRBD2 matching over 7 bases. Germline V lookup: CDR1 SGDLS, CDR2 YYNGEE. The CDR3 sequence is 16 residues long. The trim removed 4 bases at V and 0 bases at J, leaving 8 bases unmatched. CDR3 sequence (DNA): TGTGCCAGCAGCCGGGGGAGGGCGCCTAGCACAGATACGCAGTATTTT. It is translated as CASSRGRAPSTDTQYF. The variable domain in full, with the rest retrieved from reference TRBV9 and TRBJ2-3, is DSGVTQTPKHLITATGQRVTLRCSPRSGDLSVYWYQQSLDQGLQFLIQYYNGEERAKGNILERFSAQQFPDLHSELNLSSLELGDSALYFCASSRGRAPSTDTQYFGPGTRLTVL.

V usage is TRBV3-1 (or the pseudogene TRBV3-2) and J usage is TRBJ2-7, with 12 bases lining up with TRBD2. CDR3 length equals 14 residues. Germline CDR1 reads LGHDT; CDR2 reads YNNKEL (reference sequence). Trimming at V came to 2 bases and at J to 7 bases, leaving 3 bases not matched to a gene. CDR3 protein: CASSQMTSGGEQYF. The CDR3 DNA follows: TGTGCCAGCAGCCAAATGACTAGCGGGGGTGAGCAGTACTTC.

The DNA of the CDR3 is TGTGCCAGCAGCGTAGACGACAGGCTCGGTTCACCCCTCCACTTT. Translated, it gives CASSVDDRLGSPLHF. This chain connects TRBV9 to TRBJ1-6; D is perhaps TRBD1 (6 bases). CDR1 is SGDLS and CDR2 is YYNGEE in the germline V gene. This CDR3 contains 15 residues. V gave up 0 bases and J gave up 9 bases, with 13 bases separating them.

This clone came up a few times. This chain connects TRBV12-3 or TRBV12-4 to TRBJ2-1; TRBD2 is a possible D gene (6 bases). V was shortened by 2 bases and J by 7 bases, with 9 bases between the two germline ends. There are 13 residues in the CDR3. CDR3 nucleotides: TGTGCCAGCAGTTTAACTAGCATGAATGAGCAGTTCTTC. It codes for CASSLTSMNEQFF.

The CDR3 sequence is CASSDRGQTNSPLHF. The CDR3 DNA is TGTGCCAGCAGTGACAGGGGACAGACTAATTCACCCCTCCACTTT. The chain is built from TRBV6-1 and TRBJ1-6; 7 bases fit TRBD1. Germline CDR1 reads MNHNS; CDR2 reads SASEGT. The trim removed 3 bases at V and 6 bases at J, leaving 5 bases unmatched. The CDR3 is made up of 15 amino acids.

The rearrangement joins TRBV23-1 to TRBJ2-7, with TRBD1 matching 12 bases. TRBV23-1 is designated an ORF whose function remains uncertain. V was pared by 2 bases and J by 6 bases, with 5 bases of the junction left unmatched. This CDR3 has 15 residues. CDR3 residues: CASSQPGQGATEQYF. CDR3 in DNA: TGCGCCAGCAGTCAACCGGGACAGGGGGCTACCGAGCAGTACTTC.

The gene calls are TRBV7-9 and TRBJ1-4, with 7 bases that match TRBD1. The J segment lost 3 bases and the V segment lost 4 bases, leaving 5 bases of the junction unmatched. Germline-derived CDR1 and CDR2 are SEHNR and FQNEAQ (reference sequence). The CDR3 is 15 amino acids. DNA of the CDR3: TGTGCCAGCAGCTCCGGACAGGCCTCTAATGAAAAACTGTTTTTT. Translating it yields CASSSGQASNEKLFF. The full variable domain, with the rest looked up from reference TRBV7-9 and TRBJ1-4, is DTGVSQNPRHKITKRGQNVTFRCDPISEHNRLYWYRQTLGQGPEFLTYFQNEAQLEKSRLLSDRFSAERPKGSFSTLEIQRTEQGDSAMYLCASSSGQASNEKLFFGSGTQLSVL.

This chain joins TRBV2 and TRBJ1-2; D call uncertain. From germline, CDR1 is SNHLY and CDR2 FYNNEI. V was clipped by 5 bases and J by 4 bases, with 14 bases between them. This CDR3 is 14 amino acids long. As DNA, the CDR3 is TGTGCCAGCAGTCCCATTCTAGGGAGCTATGGCTACACCTTC. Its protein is CASSPILGSYGYTF.

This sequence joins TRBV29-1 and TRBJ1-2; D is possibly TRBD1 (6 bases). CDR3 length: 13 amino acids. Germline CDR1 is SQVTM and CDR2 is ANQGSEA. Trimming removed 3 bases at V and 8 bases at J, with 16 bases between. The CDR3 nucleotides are TGCAGCGTTGACAGGGCAGGGACAAGAGGCTACACCTTC. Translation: CSVDRAGTRGYTF.

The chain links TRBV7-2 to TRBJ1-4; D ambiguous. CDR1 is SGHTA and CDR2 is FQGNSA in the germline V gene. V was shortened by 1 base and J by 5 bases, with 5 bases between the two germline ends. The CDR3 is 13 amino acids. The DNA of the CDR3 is TGTGCCAGCAGCTTAGGGCCAAATGAAAAACTGTTTTTT. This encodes CASSLGPNEKLFF.

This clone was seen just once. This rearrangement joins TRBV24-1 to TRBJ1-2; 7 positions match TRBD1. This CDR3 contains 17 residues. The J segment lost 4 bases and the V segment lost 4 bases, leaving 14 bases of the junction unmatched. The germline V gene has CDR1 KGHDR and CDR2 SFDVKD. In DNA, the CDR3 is TGTGCCACCAGTGACTGGCGGACCGGGACAGATCTCTATGGCTACACCTTC. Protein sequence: CATSDWRTGTDLYGYTF.

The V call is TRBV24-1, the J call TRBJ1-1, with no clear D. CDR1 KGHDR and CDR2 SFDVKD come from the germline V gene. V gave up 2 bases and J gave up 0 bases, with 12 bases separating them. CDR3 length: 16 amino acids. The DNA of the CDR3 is TGTGCCACCAGTGATTCAAAGACTCACTTGAACACTGAAGCTTTCTTT. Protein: CATSDSKTHLNTEAFF.

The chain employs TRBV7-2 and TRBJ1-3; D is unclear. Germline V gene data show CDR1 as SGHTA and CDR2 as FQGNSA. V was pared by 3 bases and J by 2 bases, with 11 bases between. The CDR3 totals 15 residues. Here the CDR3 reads CASSFGGSAGNTIYF. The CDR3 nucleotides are TGTGCCAGCAGCTTCGGCGGCAGCGCTGGAAACACCATATATTTT.

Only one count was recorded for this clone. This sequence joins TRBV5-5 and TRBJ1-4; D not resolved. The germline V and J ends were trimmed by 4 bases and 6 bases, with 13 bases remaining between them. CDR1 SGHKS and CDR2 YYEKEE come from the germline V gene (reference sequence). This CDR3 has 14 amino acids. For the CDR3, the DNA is TGTGCCAGCAGCCACCCCGGCGGGGATGAAAAACTGTTTTTT. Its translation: CASSHPGGDEKLFF.

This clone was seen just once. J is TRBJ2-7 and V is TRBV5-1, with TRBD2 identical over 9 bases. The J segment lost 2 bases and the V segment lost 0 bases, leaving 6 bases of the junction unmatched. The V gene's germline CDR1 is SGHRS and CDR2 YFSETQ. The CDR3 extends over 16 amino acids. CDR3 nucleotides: TGCGCCAGCAGCTTGGTGAGCGGGGGGCCTCCCTACGAGCAGTACTTC. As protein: CASSLVSGGPPYEQYF.

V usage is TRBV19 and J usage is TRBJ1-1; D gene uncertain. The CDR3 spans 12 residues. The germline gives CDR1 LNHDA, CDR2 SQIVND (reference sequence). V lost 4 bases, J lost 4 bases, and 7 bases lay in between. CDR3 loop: CASSRRTTEAFF. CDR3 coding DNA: TGTGCCAGTAGTAGGAGAACCACTGAAGCTTTCTTT.

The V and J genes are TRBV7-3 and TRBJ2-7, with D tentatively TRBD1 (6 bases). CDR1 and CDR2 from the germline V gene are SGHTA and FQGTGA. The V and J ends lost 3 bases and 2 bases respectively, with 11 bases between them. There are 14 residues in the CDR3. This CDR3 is CASSFDRKPYEQYF. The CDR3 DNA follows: TGTGCCAGCAGCTTTGACAGGAAGCCCTACGAGCAGTACTTC.

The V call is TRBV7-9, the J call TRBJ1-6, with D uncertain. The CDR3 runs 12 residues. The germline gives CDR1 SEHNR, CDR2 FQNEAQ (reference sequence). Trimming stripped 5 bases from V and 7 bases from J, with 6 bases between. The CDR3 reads CASSLTNSPLHF. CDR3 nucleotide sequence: TGTGCCAGCAGCCTTACAAATTCACCCCTCCACTTT.

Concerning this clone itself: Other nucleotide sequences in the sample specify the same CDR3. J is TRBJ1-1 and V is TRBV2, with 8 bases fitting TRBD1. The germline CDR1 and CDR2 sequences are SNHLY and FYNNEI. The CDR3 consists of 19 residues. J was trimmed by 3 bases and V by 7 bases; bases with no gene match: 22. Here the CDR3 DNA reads TGTGCCAGCAAATACCCAGGACAGGGAGGGAGCCAAGGGGACACTGAAGCTTTCTTT. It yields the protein CASKYPGQGGSQGDTEAFF.

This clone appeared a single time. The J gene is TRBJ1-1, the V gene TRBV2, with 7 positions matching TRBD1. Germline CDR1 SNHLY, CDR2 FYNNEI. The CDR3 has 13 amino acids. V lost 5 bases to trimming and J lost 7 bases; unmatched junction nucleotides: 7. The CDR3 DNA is TGTGCCAGCAGTATACAAGGGGGCCGTGAAGCTTTCTTT. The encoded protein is CASSIQGGREAFF.

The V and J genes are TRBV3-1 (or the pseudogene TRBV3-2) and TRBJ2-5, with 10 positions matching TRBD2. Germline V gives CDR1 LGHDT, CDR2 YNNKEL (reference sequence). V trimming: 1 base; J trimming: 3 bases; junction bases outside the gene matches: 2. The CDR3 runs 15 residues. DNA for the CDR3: TGTGCCAGCAGCCAAGTACTAGCGGGAAAAGAGACCCAGTACTTC. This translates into CASSQVLAGKETQYF.